Below, 28 T cell receptor beta chains from the same sample are listed, as sequenced in a study of tumor and adjacent non-tumor tissue in lung cancer. This sample's RNA came from whole unsorted tissue. The normal lung tissue was taken more than 3 cm from the tumor edge. The library came from three nested PCR rounds adapted from ARM-PCR protocols. TCRdb redid the calling of the multiplex PCR reads with MiXCR, one entry per CDR3 protein. The table lists about 80,000 distinct CDR3 sequences, approximately 81% of them singletons. The specimen sequenced was distant non-tumor lung tissue. The source of these receptors is a man between 60 and 70 years old with non-small cell lung cancer.

About this clonotype: Mismatch with germline at one junction end may stem from a read error. The gene calls are TRBV6-5 and TRBJ1-5; D may be TRBD1 (6 bases). CDR1 is MNHEY and CDR2 is SVGAGI in the germline V gene. The CDR3 runs 15 residues. This chain's CDR3 is CAISYLQGCNQPQHF. DNA of the CDR3: TGTGCCATCAGTTACCTACAGGGATGCAATCAGCCTCAGCATTTT.

This clonotype was seen more than once but under ten times. This may be a read error: a much more frequent sequence differs by one nucleotide. The V and J genes are TRBV5-5 and TRBJ2-5; D is undetermined. Per germline, CDR1 SGHKS and CDR2 YYEKEE (reference sequence). The CDR3 covers 14 residues. V gave up 7 bases and J gave up 0 bases, with 13 bases separating them. CDR3 sequence: CASRRDPYQETQYF. In DNA form, the CDR3 reads TGTGCCAGCCGCAGAGACCCTTACCAAGAGACCCAGTACTTC.

With respect to this clonotype: Mismatch with germline at one junction end may stem from a read error. This rearrangement joins TRBV20-1 to TRBJ2-7, with D tentatively TRBD2 (5 bases). From germline, CDR1 is DFQATT and CDR2 SNEGSKA (reference sequence). This CDR3 region has 14 residues. The CDR3: CSARDLRGYYEHYF. In DNA, the CDR3 is TGCAGTGCTAGAGACCTGAGAGGGTACTACGAGCATTACTTC.

The CDR3 DNA follows: TGTGTCAGTAGCATTCCCAGCGGGGGAGCATATACGCAGTATTTT. It yields the protein CVSSIPSGGAYTQYF. The chain recombines TRBV11-2 with TRBJ2-3; TRBD2 agrees at 8 bases. Germline V gene sequence: CDR1 SGHAT, CDR2 FQNNGV. The CDR3 totals 15 residues.

The chain couples TRBV4-1 to TRBJ1-5; TRBD1 might be the D (5 bases). From germline, CDR1 is MGHRA and CDR2 YSYEKL. V lost 3 bases to trimming and J lost 7 bases, with 22 bases between them. The CDR3 totals 17 residues. The DNA for the CDR3 is TGCGCCAGCAGCCAGGACCCCGGCAGGGTTCCGTTCCAGCCCCAGCATTTT. Its protein product is CASSQDPGRVPFQPQHF.

The V call is TRBV20-1, the J call TRBJ1-5; 9 bases match TRBD1. J was trimmed by 4 bases and V by 5 bases; bases with no gene match: 21. The germline V gene encodes CDR1 DFQATT and CDR2 SNEGSKA (reference sequence). The CDR3 contains 19 residues. The CDR3 sequence is CSAEGGGTGGIVTNQPQHF. Written as DNA, the CDR3 is TGCAGTGCTGAAGGGGGGGGTACAGGGGGCATTGTAACAAATCAGCCCCAGCATTTT.

About this clonotype itself: The junction differs from germline at one of its ends, possibly a read error. The gene calls are TRBV5-4 and TRBJ1-1, with TRBD1 identical over 7 bases. The CDR3 runs to 14 residues. Germline assignment: CDR1 SGHNT and CDR2 YYREEE (reference sequence). CDR3 loop: CANSATGVLAEAFF. As DNA, the CDR3 is TGTGCCAACAGCGCTACAGGGGTGCTCGCTGAAGCTTTCTTT.

With regard to this clonotype: A junction end diverges from the germline sequence, so it may reflect a read error. J is TRBJ2-5 and V is TRBV11-2, with D possibly TRBD1 on 5 matching bases. Germline CDR1 and CDR2: SGHAT and FQNNGV. The CDR3 totals 14 residues. The CDR3 protein is CASSSGHVQEAQYF. CDR3 bases: TGTGCCAGCAGCTCTGGACACGTCCAAGAGGCCCAGTACTTT.

A word on this clonotype: At one end the junction does not follow the germline gene, possibly because of a read error. The V and J genes are TRBV5-1 and TRBJ2-1; D might be TRBD2 (6 bases). Germline loops: CDR1 SGHRS, CDR2 YFSETQ. This CDR3 is built from 16 residues. The CDR3 spells CACSLTRENSYNEQFF. DNA for the CDR3: TGCGCCTGCAGCTTGACGCGGGAAAACTCCTACAATGAGCAGTTCTTC.

In the case of this clonotype: One end of the junction varies from germline; a read error may be responsible. The chain recombines TRBV5-4 with TRBJ2-7; possible D gene TRBD2, 5 bases. CDR3 length: 14 residues. Per germline, CDR1 SGHNT and CDR2 YYREEE (reference sequence). CDR3 residues: CASSLNGEPYKQYF. CDR3 DNA: TGTGCCAGCAGCTTGAACGGGGAACCCTACAAGCAGTACTTC.

Worth noting for this clonotype: One end of the junction is discordant with germline, which a read error may explain. This rearrangement joins TRBV6-1 to TRBJ1-5; 7 positions match TRBD1. CDR3 length equals 15 residues. Germline CDR1 MNHNS, CDR2 SASEGT. Here the CDR3 DNA reads TGTGCTAGCAGTCATAAGGGGGCTGGTCATCAGCCCCAGCATTTT. Encoded protein: CASSHKGAGHQPQHF.

In its sample, this clonotype was seen many times. This chain uses TRBV12-3 or TRBV12-4 with TRBJ2-7; the D gene could be TRBD1 or TRBD2 (5 bases each). Between the trimmed V and J ends, which lost 5 bases and 10 bases, there was a span of 18 bases. This CDR3 has 13 residues. The CDR3 here is CASSRGQAGVQYF. In nucleotides, the CDR3 is TGTGCCAGCAGTCGCGGACAAGCCGGGGTCCAGTACTTC.

The chain joins TRBV4-1 to TRBJ2-3; possibly TRBD1 for D (6 bases). This CDR3 is built from 13 residues. Germline V CDR1 and CDR2: MGHRA, YSYEKL. Trimming left V 11 bases short and J 6 bases short, with 18 bases between. The CDR3 coding sequence is TGCGCCGGCACCCCAACAGGGATGGATACGCAGTATTTT. Translated: CAGTPTGMDTQYF.

The table lists this clonotype with a count of one. The CDR3 does not close with the conserved phenylalanine or tryptophan, likely indicating a read error. J is TRBJ2-2 and V is TRBV11-2; D not resolved. Germline values: CDR1 SGHAT, CDR2 FQNNGV. The CDR3 loop spans 15 amino acids. The CDR3 coding sequence is TGTGCCAACAGCGAAGGTGGCCGAAGCACCGGGGAGCTGTTTGAT. This translates into CANSEGGRSTGELFD.

To note about this clonotype: Here the CDR3 omits its conserved ending phenylalanine or tryptophan, so a read error is the likely source. The chain couples TRBV6-2 or TRBV6-3 to TRBJ2-7; 8 nucleotides align to TRBD2. Trimming at V came to 2 bases and at J to 5 bases, leaving 14 bases not matched to a gene. The CDR3 length is 17 residues. Germline-derived CDR1 and CDR2 are MNHEY and SVGEGT. The CDR3 here is CASSYVGLVGGKNEQYL. As DNA, the CDR3 is TGTGCCAGCAGTTACGTGGGACTAGTGGGAGGGAAGAACGAGCAGTACTTA.

In the case of this clonotype: The conserved closing phenylalanine or tryptophan is absent in this CDR3, likely reflecting a read error. The rearrangement uses TRBV6-5 and TRBJ2-5, with 8 nucleotides matching TRBD1. The CDR3 totals 17 residues. CDR1 and CDR2 (germline): MNHEY, SVGAGI. The CDR3 DNA is TGTGCCAGCAGTTACGCCCCTGCTGACAGGGGCCAAGAGATCCAGTACATC. It codes for CASSYAPADRGQEIQYI.

A remark on this clonotype: Because it lacks the conserved phenylalanine or tryptophan at the end, this CDR3 is likely a read error. The DNA is left out, because the CDR3 cannot be placed on it with certainty; the CDR3 is given as TCRdb lists it. The J gene is TRBJ2-1, the V gene TRBV20-1; no DNA check was done on the table's D call, TRBD2. The CDR3 contains 15 residues when both ends are counted. CDR1 is DFQATT and CDR2 is SNEGSKA in the germline V gene (reference sequence). The chain's CDR3 is CSANTTSGRANELFL.

The chain has TRBV5-4 and TRBJ1-1; TRBD1 matches at 7 bases. Trimming took 4 bases from V and 7 from J; bases not matched to a gene: 19. The CDR3 has 17 residues. From germline, CDR1 is SGHNT and CDR2 YYREEE (reference sequence). The CDR3 DNA sequence: TGTGCCAGCAGCGTTGCTCGACAGGGACGAGGCGACATTGAAGCTTTCTTT. It yields the protein CASSVARQGRGDIEAFF.

This clonotype occurred a few times. Germline is not matched at one junction end, which may reflect a read error. The rearrangement joins TRBV12-3 or TRBV12-4 to TRBJ2-2; the D gene could be TRBD1 or TRBD2 (5 bases each). The CDR3 consists of 11 residues. Written as DNA, the CDR3 is TGTGCCAGCTTAGCTGCCAGGGAGTTGTTTTTT. Translation: CASLAARELFF.

About this clonotype: This may come from a read error, since a much larger clone is one base off. The genes are TRBV7-9 and TRBJ2-7, with 9 bases identical to TRBD2. Germline V CDR1 and CDR2: SEHNR, FQNEAQ (reference sequence). CDR3 length: 13 amino acids. CDR3: CASSKLAGHDQYF. CDR3 coding DNA: TGTGCCAGCAGCAAACTAGCGGGCCACGATCAGTACTTC.

As regards this clonotype: The germline gene is not matched at one end of the junction; a read error may be the cause. The chain recombines TRBV6-1 with TRBJ2-1; D is unclear. The CDR3 covers 11 residues. The germline V gene encodes CDR1 MNHNS and CDR2 SASEGT. CDR3 sequence: CASSENNKQFF. For the CDR3, the DNA is TGTGCAAGCAGTGAAAACAATAAGCAGTTCTTC.

This sequence joins TRBV4-2 and TRBJ1-2, with D possibly TRBD1 on 5 matching bases. Trimming took off 10 bases at V and 4 bases at J, with 16 bases between the two ends. The germline V gene has CDR1 LGHNA and CDR2 YNFKEQ. The CDR3 spans 13 residues. The CDR3 loop is CAIRPLGTYGYTF. CDR3 DNA: TGTGCCATCAGACCACTAGGGACCTATGGCTACACCTTC.

Remarks on this clonotype: The CDR3 carries no conserved terminal phenylalanine or tryptophan, so it likely arises from a read error. The chain joins TRBV20-1 to TRBJ1-1; a possible D gene is TRBD1 (6 bases). The CDR3 sequence is 14 residues long. Germline V gives CDR1 DFQATT, CDR2 SNEGSKA (reference sequence). With 1 base removed from V and 3 bases from J, the gap between germline ends came to 12 bases. As DNA, the CDR3 is TGCAGTGCTAGAGTAGGGGGAACCTACACTGAAGCTTTCTAT. This encodes CSARVGGTYTEAFY.

Of note for this clonotype: One end of the junction is discordant with germline, which a read error may explain. This chain joins TRBV29-1 and TRBJ1-2; the D is unclear. The CDR3 consists of 12 residues. Germline V CDR1 and CDR2: SQVTM, ANQGSEA. The CDR3, as DNA: TGCAGCGTACCGACCTCGAGCTATGGTTACACCTTC. This translates into CSVPTSSYGYTF.

With respect to this clonotype: Possible read error: a much larger clone is one base away. The rearrangement joins TRBV6-5 to TRBJ1-1; D remains unclear. The germline gives CDR1 MNHEY, CDR2 SVGAGI. The CDR3 is made up of 15 amino acids. CDR3: CASSYSNKGDTEASF. The CDR3 DNA reads as TGTGCCAGCAGTTACTCGAATAAGGGAGATACTGAAGCTTCCTTT.

Details on this clonotype: At one of its ends the junction is not consistent with the germline gene, which may arise from a read error. The chain links TRBV6-2 or TRBV6-3 to TRBJ2-7, with 9 bases aligning to TRBD1. Germline V CDR1 and CDR2: MNHEY, SVGEGT. The CDR3 contains 17 residues. CDR3 in amino acids: CASSLPGQGIPAYKQYF. The CDR3 DNA sequence: TGTGCCAGCAGCCTTCCCGGACAGGGGATTCCCGCCTACAAGCAGTACTTC.

The chain uses TRBV11-1 and TRBJ2-7; possibly TRBD2 for D (6 bases). From germline, CDR1 is SGHAT and CDR2 FQDESV (reference sequence). This CDR3 is 15 amino acids long. The CDR3 nucleotides read TGTACCATCAACTCCCCGGGTAGCGGCTCCTACGAGCAGTACTTC. It specifies CTINSPGSGSYEQYF.

The chain employs TRBV4-1 and TRBJ2-1, with a tentative D call TRBD2 (6 bases). CDR1 MGHRA and CDR2 YSYEKL come from the germline V gene. The CDR3 covers 16 residues. The ends were cut back, 0 bases at V and 9 bases at J, with 18 bases in the middle. CDR3: CASSQESASERGEQFF. In DNA, the CDR3 is TGCGCCAGCAGCCAAGAATCCGCTAGCGAGAGGGGTGAGCAGTTCTTC.